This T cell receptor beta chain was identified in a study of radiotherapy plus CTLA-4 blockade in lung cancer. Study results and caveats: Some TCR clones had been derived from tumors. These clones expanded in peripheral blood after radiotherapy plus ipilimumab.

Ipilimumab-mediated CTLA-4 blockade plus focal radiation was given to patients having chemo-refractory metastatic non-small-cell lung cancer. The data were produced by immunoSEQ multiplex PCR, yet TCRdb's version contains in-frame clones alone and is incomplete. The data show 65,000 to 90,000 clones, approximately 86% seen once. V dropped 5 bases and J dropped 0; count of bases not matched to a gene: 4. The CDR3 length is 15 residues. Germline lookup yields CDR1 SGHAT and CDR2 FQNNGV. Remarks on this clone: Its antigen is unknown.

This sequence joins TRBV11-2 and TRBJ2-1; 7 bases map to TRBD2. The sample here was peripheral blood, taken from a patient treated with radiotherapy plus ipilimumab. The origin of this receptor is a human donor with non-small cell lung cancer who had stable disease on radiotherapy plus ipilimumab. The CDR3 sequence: CASSLGGSSYNEQFF. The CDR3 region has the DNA TGTGCCAGCAGCCTGGGGGGGAGCTCCTACAATGAGCAGTTCTTC.